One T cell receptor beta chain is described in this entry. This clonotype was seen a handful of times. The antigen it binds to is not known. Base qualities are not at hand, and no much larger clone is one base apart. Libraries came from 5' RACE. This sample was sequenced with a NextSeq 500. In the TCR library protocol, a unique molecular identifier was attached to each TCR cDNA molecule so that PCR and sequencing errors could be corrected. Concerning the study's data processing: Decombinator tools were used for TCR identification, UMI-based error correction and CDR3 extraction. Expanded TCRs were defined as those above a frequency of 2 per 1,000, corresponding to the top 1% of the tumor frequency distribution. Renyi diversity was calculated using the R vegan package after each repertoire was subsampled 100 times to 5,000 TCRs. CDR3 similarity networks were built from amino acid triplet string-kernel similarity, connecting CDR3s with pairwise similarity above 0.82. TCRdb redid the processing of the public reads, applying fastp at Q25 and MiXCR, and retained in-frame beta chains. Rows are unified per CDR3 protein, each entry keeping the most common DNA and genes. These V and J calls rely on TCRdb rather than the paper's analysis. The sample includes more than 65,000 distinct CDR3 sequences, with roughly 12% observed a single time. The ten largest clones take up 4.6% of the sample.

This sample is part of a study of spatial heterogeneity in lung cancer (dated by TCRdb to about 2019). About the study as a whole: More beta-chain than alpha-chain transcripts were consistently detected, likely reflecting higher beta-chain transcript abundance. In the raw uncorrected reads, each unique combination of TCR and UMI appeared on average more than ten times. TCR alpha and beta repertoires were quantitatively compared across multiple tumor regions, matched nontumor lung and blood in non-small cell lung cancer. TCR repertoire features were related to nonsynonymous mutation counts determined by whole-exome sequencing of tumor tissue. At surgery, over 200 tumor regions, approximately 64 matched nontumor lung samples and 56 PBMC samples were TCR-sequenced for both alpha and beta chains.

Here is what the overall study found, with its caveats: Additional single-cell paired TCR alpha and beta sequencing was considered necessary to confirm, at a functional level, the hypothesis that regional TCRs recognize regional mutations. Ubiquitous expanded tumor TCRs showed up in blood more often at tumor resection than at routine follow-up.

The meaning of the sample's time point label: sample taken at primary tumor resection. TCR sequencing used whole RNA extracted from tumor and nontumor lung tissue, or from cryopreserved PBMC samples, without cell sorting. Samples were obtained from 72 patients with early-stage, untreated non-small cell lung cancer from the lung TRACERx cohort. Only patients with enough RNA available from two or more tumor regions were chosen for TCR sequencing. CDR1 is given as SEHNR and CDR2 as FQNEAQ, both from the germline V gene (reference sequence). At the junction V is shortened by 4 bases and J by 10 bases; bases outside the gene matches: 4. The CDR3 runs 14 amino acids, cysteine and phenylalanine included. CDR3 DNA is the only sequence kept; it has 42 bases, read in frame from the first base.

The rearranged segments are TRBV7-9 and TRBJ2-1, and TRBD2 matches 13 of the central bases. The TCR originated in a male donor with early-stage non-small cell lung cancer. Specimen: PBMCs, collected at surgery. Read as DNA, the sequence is TGTGCCAGCAGCTCCCCGGGACTAGCGGGGGAGCAGTTCTTC. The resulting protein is CASSSPGLAGEQFF.